This T cell receptor (beta chain) was documented in a study of cytomegalovirus exposure and HLA in healthy donors. Whole-study results and caveats: Only CMV serostatus was available as immune exposure information.

Primers for the PCR totalled 60 Vbeta and 13 Jbeta. The assay was immunoSEQ multiplex PCR, and TCRdb's table has in-frame clones only and misses some. There are roughly 160,000 clones in the sample; more than 80% occur only once, and 2.4% lies in the top ten. Germline CDR1 and CDR2: SEHNR and FQNEAQ (reference sequence). The length of the CDR3 is 15 residues. Trimming cost V 0 bases and J 4 bases; bases outside gene matches: 3. This clone was seen just once. As yet, its antigen is unknown. This TCR derives from a male donor in good health and CMV-seronegative. The rearrangement links TRBV7-9 to TRBJ1-5; 7 bases are a match to TRBD1. Sequenced input: PBMCs. CDR3 bases: TGTGCCAGCAGCTTAGCGGGGACAGAGAATCAGCCCCAGCATTTT. It translates to CASSLAGTENQPQHF.